The entry below gives a single TCR beta chain sequence along with its context. Its antigen remains unknown. Per sorted-subset replicate PCR, input was around 200 ng DNA, representing roughly 29,000 T cell genomes. Libraries were prepared by immunoSEQ multiplex PCR; TCRdb keeps only in-frame clonotypes and omits some of them. The table shows 600,000 to 800,000 clones, with roughly 72% occurring only once. These data belong to a study of shared clonotypes between healthy human individuals. Donors, without exception, were Caucasian adults residing in Nashville, Tennessee. The CDR3 covers 20 residues. The germline gives CDR1 SGHRS, CDR2 YFSETQ. The V segment lost 2 bases and the J segment 0 bases; nucleotides outside the gene matches: 12. Study-wide findings and caveats: Rarefaction curves obtained for sorted subsets showed sequencing incomplete despite large depth. Sample collection involved blood only; tissue repertoires are likely different.

The specimen was memory CD4+ T cells sorted from blood. The subset was: CD45RA-negative fraction. This clonotype was sampled from a woman between 25 and 40 years old in good health. The chain employs TRBV5-1 and TRBJ2-6; 9 bases align to TRBD1. CDR3: CASSFFLQGQGFSGANVLTF. CDR3 nucleotide sequence: TGCGCCAGCAGCTTTTTCTTGCAGGGACAGGGTTTCTCTGGGGCCAACGTCCTGACTTTC.